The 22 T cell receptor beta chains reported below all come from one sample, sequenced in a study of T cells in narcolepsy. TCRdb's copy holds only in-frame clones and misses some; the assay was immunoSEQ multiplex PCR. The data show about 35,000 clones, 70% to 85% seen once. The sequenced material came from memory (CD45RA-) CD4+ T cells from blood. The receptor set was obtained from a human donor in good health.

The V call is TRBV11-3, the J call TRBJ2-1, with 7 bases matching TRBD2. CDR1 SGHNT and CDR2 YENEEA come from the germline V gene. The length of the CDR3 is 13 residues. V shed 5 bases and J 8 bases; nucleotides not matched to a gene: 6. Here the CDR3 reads CASSPGGRYEQFF. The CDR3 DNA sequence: TGTGCCAGCAGCCCGGGCGGGAGATATGAGCAGTTCTTC.

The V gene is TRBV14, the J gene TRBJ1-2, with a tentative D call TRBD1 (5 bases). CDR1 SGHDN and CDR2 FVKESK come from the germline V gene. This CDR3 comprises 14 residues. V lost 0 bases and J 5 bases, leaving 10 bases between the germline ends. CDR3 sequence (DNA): TGTGCCAGCAGCCAAGAGTTTTGGGGGTATGGCTACACCTTC. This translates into CASSQEFWGYGYTF.

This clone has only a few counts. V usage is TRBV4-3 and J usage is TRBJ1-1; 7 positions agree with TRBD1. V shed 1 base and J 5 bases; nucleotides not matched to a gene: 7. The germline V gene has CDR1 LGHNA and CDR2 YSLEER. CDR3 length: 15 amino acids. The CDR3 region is CASSQAYRGRTEAFF. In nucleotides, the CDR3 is TGCGCCAGCAGCCAAGCCTACAGGGGTAGGACTGAAGCTTTCTTT.

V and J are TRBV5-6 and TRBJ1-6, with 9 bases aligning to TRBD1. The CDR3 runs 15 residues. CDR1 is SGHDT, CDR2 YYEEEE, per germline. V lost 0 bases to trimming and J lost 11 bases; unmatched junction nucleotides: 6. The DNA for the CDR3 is TGTGCCAGCAGCTTGGGTCTGGACAGGGGTGCACCCCTCCACTTT. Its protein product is CASSLGLDRGAPLHF.

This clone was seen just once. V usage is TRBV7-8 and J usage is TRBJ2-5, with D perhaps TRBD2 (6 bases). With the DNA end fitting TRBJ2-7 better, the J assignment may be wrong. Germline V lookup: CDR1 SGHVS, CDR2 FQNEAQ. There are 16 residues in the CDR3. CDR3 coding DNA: TGTGCCAGCAGCTTAGCCGGGTTTGGAGGGGCCGGCGAGCAGTACTTC. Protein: CASSLAGFGGAGEQYF.

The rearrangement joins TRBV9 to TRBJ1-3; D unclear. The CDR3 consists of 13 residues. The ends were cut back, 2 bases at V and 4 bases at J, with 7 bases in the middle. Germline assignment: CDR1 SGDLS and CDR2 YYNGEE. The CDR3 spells CASSVEEGNTIYF. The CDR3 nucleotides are TGTGCCAGCAGCGTGGAGGAGGGAAACACCATATATTTT.

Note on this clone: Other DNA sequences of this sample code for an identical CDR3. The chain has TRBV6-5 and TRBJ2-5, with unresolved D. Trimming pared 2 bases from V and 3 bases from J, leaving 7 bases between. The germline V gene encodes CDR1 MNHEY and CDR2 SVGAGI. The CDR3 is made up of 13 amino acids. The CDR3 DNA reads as TGTGCCAGCAGTTACGGTGTTAAAGAGACCCAGTACTTC. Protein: CASSYGVKETQYF.

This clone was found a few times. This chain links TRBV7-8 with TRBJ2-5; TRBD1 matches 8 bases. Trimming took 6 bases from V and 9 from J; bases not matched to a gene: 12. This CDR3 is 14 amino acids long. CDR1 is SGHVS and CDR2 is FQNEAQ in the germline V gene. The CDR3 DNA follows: TGTGCCAGCAGGTTGCAGGGGGCTCGTGAGGCCCAGTACTTC. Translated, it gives CASRLQGAREAQYF.

This chain's CDR3 is CASSLGRGRNQPQHF. The CDR3 bases are TGTGCCAGCAGCCTAGGCCGGGGACGGAATCAGCCCCAGCATTTT. The chain has TRBV11-1 and TRBJ1-5, with D perhaps matching TRBD1 (5 bases). In germline, CDR1 is SGHAT, CDR2 FQDESV (reference sequence). The CDR3 extends over 15 amino acids. Trimming took 5 bases from V and 4 from J, leaving 15 bases between them. Drawing the rest from reference TRBV11-1 and TRBJ1-5, the complete variable domain is EAEVAQSPRYKITEKSQAVAFWCDPISGHATLYWYRQILGQGPELLVQFQDESVVDDSQLPKDRFSAERLKGVDSTLKIQPAELGDSAMYLCASSLGRGRNQPQHFGDGTRLSIL.

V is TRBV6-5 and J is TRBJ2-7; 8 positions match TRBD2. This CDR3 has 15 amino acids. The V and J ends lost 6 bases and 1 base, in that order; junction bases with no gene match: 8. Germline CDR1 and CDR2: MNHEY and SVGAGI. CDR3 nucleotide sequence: TGTGCCAGCAGGGCGGGTAGCGGGGTTTCCTACGAGCAGTACTTC. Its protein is CASRAGSGVSYEQYF.

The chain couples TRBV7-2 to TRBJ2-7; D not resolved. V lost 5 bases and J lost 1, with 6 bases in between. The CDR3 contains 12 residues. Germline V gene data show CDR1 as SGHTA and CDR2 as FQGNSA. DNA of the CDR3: TGTGCCAGCAGCGCCGGGTCCTACGAGCAGTACTTC. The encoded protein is CASSAGSYEQYF.

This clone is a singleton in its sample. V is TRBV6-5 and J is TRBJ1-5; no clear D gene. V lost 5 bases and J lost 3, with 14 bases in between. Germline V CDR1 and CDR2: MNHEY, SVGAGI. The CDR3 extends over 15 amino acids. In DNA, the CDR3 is TGTGCCAGCAGTCATATCAGAGGAAACAATCAGCCCCAGCATTTT. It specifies CASSHIRGNNQPQHF.

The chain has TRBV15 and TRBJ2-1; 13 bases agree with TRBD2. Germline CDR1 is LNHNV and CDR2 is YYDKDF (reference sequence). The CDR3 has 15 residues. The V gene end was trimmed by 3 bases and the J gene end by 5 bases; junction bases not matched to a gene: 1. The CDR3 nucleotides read TGTGCCACCAGCAGGGGGACTAGCGGGGACAATGAGCAGTTCTTC. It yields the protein CATSRGTSGDNEQFF.

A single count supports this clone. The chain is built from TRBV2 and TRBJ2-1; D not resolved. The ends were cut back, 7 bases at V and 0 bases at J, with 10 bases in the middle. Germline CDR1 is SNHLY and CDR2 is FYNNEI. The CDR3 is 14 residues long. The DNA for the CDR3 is TGTGCCAGCAACTACAGAAGCTCCTACAATGAGCAGTTCTTC. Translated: CASNYRSSYNEQFF.

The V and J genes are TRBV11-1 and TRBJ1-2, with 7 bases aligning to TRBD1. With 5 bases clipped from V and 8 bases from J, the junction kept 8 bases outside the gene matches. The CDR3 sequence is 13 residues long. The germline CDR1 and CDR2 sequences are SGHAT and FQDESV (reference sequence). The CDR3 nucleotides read TGTGCCAGCAGCCCCAGACAGGGCCGGGGCTACACCTTC. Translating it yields CASSPRQGRGYTF.

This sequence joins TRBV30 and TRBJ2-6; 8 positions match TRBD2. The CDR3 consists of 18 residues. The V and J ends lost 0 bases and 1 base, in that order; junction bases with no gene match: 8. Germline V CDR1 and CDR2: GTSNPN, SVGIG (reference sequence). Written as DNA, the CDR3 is TGTGCCTGGAGTGTTTCCAGCGGGAGTTTGTCTGGGGCCAACGTCCTGACTTTC. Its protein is CAWSVSSGSLSGANVLTF. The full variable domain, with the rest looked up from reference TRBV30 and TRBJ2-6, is SQTIHQWPATLVQPVGSPLSLECTVEGTSNPNLYWYRQAAGRGLQLLFYSVGIGQISSEVPQNLSASRPQDRQFILSSKKLLLSDSGFYLCAWSVSSGSLSGANVLTFGAGSRLTVL.

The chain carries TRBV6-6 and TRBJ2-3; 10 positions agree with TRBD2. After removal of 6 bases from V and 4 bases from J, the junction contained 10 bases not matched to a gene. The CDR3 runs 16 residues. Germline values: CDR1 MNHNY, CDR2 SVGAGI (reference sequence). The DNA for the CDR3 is TGTGCCAGCAGCGACCCTAGCGGGAGCTCCCCAGATACGCAGTATTTT. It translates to CASSDPSGSSPDTQYF.

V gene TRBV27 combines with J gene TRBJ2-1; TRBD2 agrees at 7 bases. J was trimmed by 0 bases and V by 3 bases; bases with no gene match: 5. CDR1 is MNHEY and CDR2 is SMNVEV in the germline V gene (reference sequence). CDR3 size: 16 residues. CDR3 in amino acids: CASSLELAFSYNEQFF. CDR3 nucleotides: TGTGCCAGCAGTTTGGAACTAGCGTTCTCCTACAATGAGCAGTTCTTC.

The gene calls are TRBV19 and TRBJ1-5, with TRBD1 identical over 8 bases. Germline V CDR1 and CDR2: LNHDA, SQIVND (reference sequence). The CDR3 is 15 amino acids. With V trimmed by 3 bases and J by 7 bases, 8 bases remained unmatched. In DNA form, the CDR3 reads TGTGCCAGTAGTATCTCGGACAGGGCGGGACAGCCCCAGCATTTT. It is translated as CASSISDRAGQPQHF.

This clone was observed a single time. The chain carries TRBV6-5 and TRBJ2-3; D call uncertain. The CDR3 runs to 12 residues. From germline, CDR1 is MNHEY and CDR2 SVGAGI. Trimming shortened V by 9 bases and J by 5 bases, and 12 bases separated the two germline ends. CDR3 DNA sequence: TGTGCCAGTGCCCCTGGGGTAGATACGCAGTATTTT. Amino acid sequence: CASAPGVDTQYF.

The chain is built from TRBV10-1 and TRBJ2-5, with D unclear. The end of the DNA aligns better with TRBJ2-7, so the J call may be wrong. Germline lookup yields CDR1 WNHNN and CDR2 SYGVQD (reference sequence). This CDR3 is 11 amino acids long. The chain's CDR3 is CASSVGYEQYF. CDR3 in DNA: TGCGCCAGCAGTGTGGGTTACGAGCAGTACTTC.

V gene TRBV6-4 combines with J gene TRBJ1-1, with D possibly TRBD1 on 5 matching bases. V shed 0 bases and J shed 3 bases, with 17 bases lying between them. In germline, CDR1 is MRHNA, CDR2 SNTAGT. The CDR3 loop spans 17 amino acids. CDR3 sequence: CASSDSKPIDSDTEAFF. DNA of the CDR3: TGTGCCAGCAGTGACTCGAAACCTATTGACAGCGACACTGAAGCTTTCTTT.